These 9 T cell receptor beta chains came from one sample sequenced in a study of CD4+ T cells in melanoma. The assay was immunoSEQ multiplex PCR, and TCRdb's table has in-frame clones only and misses some. The sample shows 15,000 to 20,000 clones, 65% to 85% of them seen only once. The source material was cells from a culture (not recorded whether cultured in vitro). The source is a human donor with melanoma.

The chain is built from TRBV10-3 and TRBJ2-3; D uncertain. This CDR3 has 13 residues. CDR1 is ENHRY, CDR2 SYGVKD, per germline. CDR3 region: CAYRGVSTDTQYF. The CDR3 nucleotides are TGTGCTTATAGAGGAGTCAGCACAGATACGCAGTATTTT.

The CDR3 reads CASRHKAAYTGELFF. The CDR3 coding sequence is TGTGCCAGCAGACATAAGGCAGCTTACACCGGGGAGCTGTTTTTT. This chain connects TRBV27 to TRBJ2-2, with no clear D. The ends were cut back, 6 bases at V and 3 bases at J, with 14 bases in the middle. The CDR3 is 15 amino acids. The germline V gene has CDR1 MNHEY and CDR2 SMNVEV (reference sequence).

With respect to this clone: At one of its ends the junction is not consistent with the germline gene, which may arise from a read error. V and J are TRBV10-1 and TRBJ2-2; 7 nucleotides agree with TRBD2. The CDR3 sequence is 15 residues long. Germline V CDR1 and CDR2: WNHNN, SYGVQD (reference sequence). CDR3: CASSVTYLRPGGAVF. DNA for the CDR3: TGCGCCAGCAGTGTGACTTACCTGCGTCCGGGGGGAGCTGTTTTT.

This clone was observed a handful of times. The chain combines TRBV28 with TRBJ1-2; no clear D. The V end lost 6 bases, the J end lost 5 bases, and 31 bases lay between the germline ends. From germline, CDR1 is MDHEN and CDR2 SYDVKM. CDR3 size: 19 residues. The CDR3 bases are TGTGCCAGCAGCCCATACCGGCGAATCGGCGGCTTCGTGGAGTATGGCTACACCTTC. Translation: CASSPYRRIGGFVEYGYTF.

The chain combines TRBV21-1 with TRBJ1-4; TRBD1, the D gene given by the table, was not confirmed from the DNA. TRBV21-1 is labeled a pseudogene. This CDR3 spans 16 amino acids. The CDR3 reads CASSNPVGQFNEKLFF. DNA for the CDR3: TGTGCCAGCAGCAACCCGGTGGGACAGTTTAATGAAAAACTGTTTTTT.

The V and J genes are TRBV19 and TRBJ1-6; 7 bases fit TRBD1. The CDR3 is 12 residues long. Unmatched junction bases numbered 4, after V lost 4 bases and J lost 13 bases. Germline V lookup: CDR1 LNHDA, CDR2 SQIVND (reference sequence). In DNA, the CDR3 is TGTGCCAGTAGTACCAACAGGGGTCCCCTCCACTTT. This sequence encodes CASSTNRGPLHF.

The chain links TRBV27 to TRBJ1-2; the match to TRBD1 covers 7 bases. From germline, CDR1 is MNHEY and CDR2 SMNVEV (reference sequence). V shed 8 bases and J 2 bases; nucleotides not matched to a gene: 11. This CDR3 has 15 amino acids. The CDR3 DNA reads as TGTGCCAGCGGGACAGCACCGTATCCAAACTATGGCTACACCTTC. As protein: CASGTAPYPNYGYTF.

The chain recombines TRBV11-2 with TRBJ2-7; D uncertain. Germline CDR1 SGHAT, CDR2 FQNNGV. V lost 2 bases and J 4 bases, leaving 6 bases between the germline ends. The CDR3 extends over 12 amino acids. The DNA of the CDR3 is TGTGCCAGCAGCTTAAAACAGTACGAGCAGTACTTC. This gives the protein CASSLKQYEQYF.

V usage is TRBV11-3 and J usage is TRBJ2-7, with 7 nucleotides matching TRBD1. With V trimmed by 5 bases and J by 9 bases, 7 bases remained unmatched. The germline V gene has CDR1 SGHNT and CDR2 YENEEA. The CDR3 contains 12 residues. CDR3 DNA: TGTGCCAGCAGCGAACGACAGGGCGGGCAGTACTTC. It yields the protein CASSERQGGQYF.